Each of the 17 T cell receptor beta chains below was sequenced from the same sample in a study of cytotoxic CD8 clonotypes in ibrutinib-treated CLL. The method was immunoSEQ multiplex PCR; TCRdb's version includes in-frame clones alone and lacks a portion of them. The table includes tens of thousands of clones, 70% to 90% detected once. The sample here was PBMCs, taken after 24 months of ibrutinib treatment. The receptors derive from a human donor with chronic lymphocytic leukemia.

This clone was seen a handful of times. V is TRBV7-3 and J is TRBJ1-2; no clear D. CDR1 is SGHTA and CDR2 is FQGTGA in the germline V gene. V was pared by 1 base and J by 8 bases, with 14 bases between. The CDR3 is made up of 14 amino acids. CDR3 protein: CASSLNTGEGGYTF. The CDR3 DNA reads as TGTGCCAGCAGCTTAAATACGGGAGAGGGAGGCTACACCTTC. Together with reference TRBV7-3 and TRBJ1-2, the CDR3 gives the full variable domain: GAGVSQTPSNKVTEKGKYVELRCDPISGHTALYWYRQSLGQGPEFLIYFQGTGAADDSGLPNDRFFAVRPEGSVSTLKIQRTERGDSAVYLCASSLNTGEGGYTFGSGTRLTVV.

This chain links TRBV5-6 with TRBJ2-7, with TRBD2 matching over 8 bases. Germline CDR1 is SGHDT and CDR2 is YYEEEE. This CDR3 spans 14 amino acids. J was trimmed by 2 bases and V by 4 bases; bases with no gene match: 5. Written as DNA, the CDR3 is TGTGCCAGCAGCCAGCCGGGACTAGCCTACGAGCAGTACTTC. Its translation: CASSQPGLAYEQYF. The variable domain in full, completed from reference TRBV5-6 and TRBJ2-7, reads DAGVTQSPTHLIKTRGQQVTLRCSPKSGHDTVSWYQQALGQGPQFIFQYYEEEERQRGNFPDRFSGHQFPNYSSELNVNALLLGDSALYLCASSQPGLAYEQYFGPGTRLTVT.

V and J are TRBV15 and TRBJ2-7; possibly TRBD1 for D (5 bases). CDR3 length: 15 residues. The germline V gene has CDR1 LNHNV and CDR2 YYDKDF (reference sequence). V was cut by 0 bases and J by 4 bases, with 13 bases left in between. The CDR3 DNA is TGTGCCACCAGCAGAGAAATAGGACAAACTTACGAGCAGTACTTC. Amino acid sequence: CATSREIGQTYEQYF.

The V call is TRBV5-6, the J call TRBJ2-7, with TRBD1 matching over 10 bases. This CDR3 has 16 residues. Germline values: CDR1 SGHDT, CDR2 YYEEEE. V gave up 4 bases and J gave up 2 bases; unmatched junction bases: 9. The CDR3: CASSRIPGQGTYEQYF. In nucleotides, the CDR3 is TGTGCCAGCAGCCGTATACCGGGACAGGGGACCTACGAGCAGTACTTC.

J is TRBJ1-2 and V is TRBV4-2; 8 bases map to TRBD1. Germline V CDR1 and CDR2: LGHNA, YNFKEQ. The V gene end was trimmed by 0 bases and the J gene end by 0 bases; junction bases not matched to a gene: 12. This CDR3 is built from 19 residues. Here the CDR3 reads CASSQDPRQGPRANYGYTF. DNA for the CDR3: TGTGCCAGCAGCCAAGATCCCCGACAGGGGCCACGGGCTAACTATGGCTACACCTTC.

The chain recombines TRBV5-1 with TRBJ2-1; 8 bases align to TRBD2. J gave up 7 bases and V 4 bases, and 4 bases lay outside the gene matches. CDR1 and CDR2 (germline): SGHRS, YFSETQ. The CDR3 has 13 amino acids. Here the CDR3 reads CASSEGLVNEQFF. The DNA for the CDR3 is TGCGCCAGCAGCGAGGGACTAGTTAATGAGCAGTTCTTC.

This rearrangement joins TRBV7-9 to TRBJ2-1; TRBD2 matches at 8 bases. CDR3 size: 15 residues. V dropped 3 bases and J dropped 3; count of bases not matched to a gene: 4. Germline V CDR1 and CDR2: SEHNR, FQNEAQ (reference sequence). CDR3 protein: CASSFSGTSYNEQFF. The DNA of the CDR3 is TGTGCCAGCAGCTTTAGCGGGACTAGCTACAATGAGCAGTTCTTC. The full variable domain, completed using reference TRBV7-9 and TRBJ2-1, is DTGVSQNPRHKITKRGQNVTFRCDPISEHNRLYWYRQTLGQGPEFLTYFQNEAQLEKSRLLSDRFSAERPKGSFSTLEIQRTEQGDSAMYLCASSFSGTSYNEQFFGPGTRLTVL.

The genes are TRBV2 and TRBJ2-7, with 14 nucleotides matching TRBD2. Germline V gives CDR1 SNHLY, CDR2 FYNNEI. The CDR3 sequence is 13 residues long. V was clipped by 4 bases and J by 11 bases; unmatched bases: 4. CDR3: CASSAGLAGVKYF. Written as DNA, the CDR3 is TGTGCCAGCAGTGCGGGACTAGCGGGAGTTAAGTACTTC.

The rearrangement links TRBV19 to TRBJ2-1, with TRBD2 matching over 7 bases. Looked up from germline, CDR1 is LNHDA and CDR2 is SQIVND (reference sequence). The CDR3 runs 15 residues. V lost 5 bases and J lost 5; bases outside the gene matches: 9. The CDR3, as DNA: TGTGCCAGTAGTTTCGGACTAGATATCAACAATGAGCAGTTCTTC. Amino acid sequence: CASSFGLDINNEQFF. The whole variable domain, filled in from reference TRBV19 and TRBJ2-1, reads DGGITQSPKYLFRKEGQNVTLSCEQNLNHDAMYWYRQDPGQGLRLIYYSQIVNDFQKGDIAEGYSVSREKKESFPLTVTSAQKNPTAFYLCASSFGLDINNEQFFGPGTRLTVL.

The chain links TRBV4-2 to TRBJ2-2; D gene uncertain. In germline, CDR1 is LGHNA, CDR2 YNFKEQ. The CDR3 has 16 amino acids. Trimming left V 1 base short and J 4 bases short, with 13 bases between. CDR3 coding DNA: TGTGCCAGCAGCCAAGGTACCTCGACCCCCACCGGGGAGCTGTTTTTT. Translating gives CASSQGTSTPTGELFF.

CDR3 region: CASSPLAGVSYEQYF. In nucleotides, the CDR3 is TGTGCCAGTAGTCCACTAGCGGGAGTCTCCTACGAGCAGTACTTC. The chain has TRBV19 and TRBJ2-7; 11 bases align to TRBD2. The CDR3 length is 15 residues. V lost 5 bases, J lost 0 bases, and 3 bases stayed unmatched. The germline gives CDR1 LNHDA, CDR2 SQIVND (reference sequence).

As concerns this clone: Other nucleotide sequences in the sample specify the same CDR3. The chain recombines TRBV7-9 with TRBJ2-2; D unresolved. The CDR3 contains 13 residues. From germline, CDR1 is SEHNR and CDR2 FQNEAQ (reference sequence). The ends were cut back, 1 base at V and 2 bases at J, with 2 bases in the middle. The CDR3 is CASSLGNTGELFF. The CDR3, as DNA: TGTGCCAGCAGCTTAGGAAACACCGGGGAGCTGTTTTTT.

The chain links TRBV9 to TRBJ2-1; 8 bases map to TRBD1. This CDR3 is 15 amino acids long. Germline CDR1 reads SGDLS; CDR2 reads YYNGEE. V gave up 0 bases and J gave up 6 bases; unmatched junction bases: 5. This CDR3 reads CASSVGQGFRNEQFF. The CDR3 DNA follows: TGTGCCAGCAGCGTAGGACAGGGGTTTCGCAATGAGCAGTTCTTC.

This chain links TRBV4-1 with TRBJ2-2; D remains unclear. CDR3 length: 15 residues. The germline V gene has CDR1 MGHRA and CDR2 YSYEKL. The V end was cut by 5 bases, the J end by 8 bases, with 18 bases between. CDR3 sequence: CASSGWDLKSGELFF. The CDR3 coding sequence is TGCGCCAGCAGCGGGTGGGATCTTAAGTCGGGGGAGCTGTTTTTT.

This clone was observed once. The V gene is TRBV18, the J gene TRBJ2-7, with TRBD1 matching over 7 bases. The germline CDR1 and CDR2 sequences are KGHSH and LQKENI. This CDR3 spans 13 amino acids. Trimming at V came to 2 bases and at J to 6 bases, leaving 4 bases not matched to a gene. The CDR3 here is CASSPRQGVEQYF. The CDR3 DNA follows: TGTGCCAGCTCACCAAGGCAGGGGGTCGAGCAGTACTTC. The full variable domain, completed using reference TRBV18 and TRBJ2-7, is NAGVMQNPRHLVRRRGQEARLRCSPMKGHSHVYWYRQLPEEGLKFMVYLQKENIIDESGMPKERFSAEFPKEGPSILRIQQVVRGDSAAYFCASSPRQGVEQYFGPGTRLTVT.

This chain joins TRBV11-2 and TRBJ2-7; D is unclear. Germline V gene sequence: CDR1 SGHAT, CDR2 FQNNGV. CDR3 length: 12 amino acids. V was pared by 3 bases and J by 5 bases, with 8 bases between. The CDR3 nucleotides read TGTGCCAGCAGCTTGAGTTCCCACGAGCAGTACTTC. Translating it yields CASSLSSHEQYF.

V gene TRBV6-1 combines with J gene TRBJ2-7; D possibly corresponds to TRBD1 (6 bases). Germline V lookup: CDR1 MNHNS, CDR2 SASEGT. Trimming pared 1 base from V and 3 bases from J, leaving 13 bases between. There are 15 residues in the CDR3. CDR3 in amino acids: CASSEEGTGIYEQYF. The CDR3, as DNA: TGTGCCAGCAGTGAAGAGGGAACAGGGATCTACGAGCAGTACTTC.